The entry below gives a single T cell receptor (beta chain) sequence along with its context. Sequenced by immunoSEQ multiplex PCR; TCRdb stores in-frame clones only, minus some. The sample records around 76,000 clones, about 93% being singletons. The data belong to a study of control samples from healthy donors and cancer patients. The CDR3 loop spans 16 amino acids. Germline values: CDR1 MNHEY, CDR2 SVGEGT. The germline V and J ends were trimmed by 2 bases and 0 bases, with 11 bases remaining between them. Input material: blood. The chain links TRBV6-2 or TRBV6-3 to TRBJ1-5; D remains ambiguous. This TCR derives from a woman between 40 and 55 years old in good health. The CDR3 coding sequence is TGTGCCAGCAGTTACCTTGGGCTTTATAGCAATCAGCCCCAGCATTTT. Its protein product is CASSYLGLYSNQPQHF.